A single sample gave rise to the 13 T cell receptor beta chains below, sequenced in a study of blood T cell repertoires in COVID-19. Using immunoSEQ multiplex PCR, the repertoire was profiled, and TCRdb retains in-frame clones only, with some absent. The table lists approximately 210,000 clones, 80% of them singletons, with approximately 4.6% in the top ten. Sequencing was carried out using PBMCs or T cells enriched from blood (not recorded which). Source of these receptors: a young man with acute COVID-19.

The chain uses TRBV2 and TRBJ1-2; possible D gene TRBD1, 6 bases. The germline V and J ends were trimmed by 5 bases and 4 bases, with 14 bases remaining between them. The germline CDR1 and CDR2 sequences are SNHLY and FYNNEI. The CDR3 has 14 residues. In DNA form, the CDR3 reads TGTGCCAGCAGTAAGGACAGTTCCCGCTATGGCTACACCTTC. This sequence encodes CASSKDSSRYGYTF.

This clone was observed a few times. The V gene is TRBV3-1 (or the pseudogene TRBV3-2), the J gene TRBJ2-1, with TRBD2 matching over 13 bases. CDR1 LGHDT and CDR2 YNNKEL come from the germline V gene (reference sequence). The J segment lost 10 bases and the V segment lost 3 bases, leaving 6 bases of the junction unmatched. The CDR3 is made up of 15 amino acids. CDR3 bases: TGTGCCAGCAGCCAGGAGGGACTAGCGGGACGGGAGCAGTTCTTC. Translating it yields CASSQEGLAGREQFF.

The V and J genes are TRBV9 and TRBJ1-3, with D perhaps TRBD1 (6 bases). With 4 bases removed from V and 4 bases from J, the gap between germline ends came to 12 bases. This CDR3 is built from 14 residues. From germline, CDR1 is SGDLS and CDR2 YYNGEE. The CDR3: CASSTIGGGNTIYF. CDR3 in DNA: TGTGCCAGCAGCACTATAGGGGGAGGAAACACCATATATTTT. The variable domain in full, completed from reference TRBV9 and TRBJ1-3, reads DSGVTQTPKHLITATGQRVTLRCSPRSGDLSVYWYQQSLDQGLQFLIQYYNGEERAKGNILERFSAQQFPDLHSELNLSSLELGDSALYFCASSTIGGGNTIYFGEGSWLTVV.

The chain has TRBV28 and TRBJ2-3; TRBD2 agrees at 12 bases. This CDR3 is built from 17 residues. J lost 6 bases, V lost 0 bases, and 7 bases had no gene match. Germline V gene lookup returns CDR1 MDHEN and CDR2 SYDVKM. DNA of the CDR3: TGTGCCAGCAGTTTATGGTCTAGCGGGGGGGCGGGGGATACGCAGTATTTT. Amino acids: CASSLWSSGGAGDTQYF.

This chain links TRBV7-9 with TRBJ2-3; 9 positions match TRBD2. Germline V gene lookup returns CDR1 SEHNR and CDR2 FQNEAQ (reference sequence). The CDR3 spans 15 residues. Trimming cost V 6 bases and J 2 bases; bases outside gene matches: 6. Written as DNA, the CDR3 is TGTGCCAGCAGGGGGAGCGGGGGGCCCACAGATACGCAGTATTTT. This gives the protein CASRGSGGPTDTQYF.

The CDR3 reads CASSRAGSTNYGYTF. In DNA form, the CDR3 reads TGTGCCTCCTCCCGGGCGGGGTCAACTAACTATGGCTACACCTTC. The V call is TRBV5-4, the J call TRBJ1-2; D not certain. V shed 10 bases and J shed 0 bases, with 19 bases lying between them. The CDR3 has 15 residues. Per germline, CDR1 SGHNT and CDR2 YYREEE (reference sequence).

The chain employs TRBV4-1 and TRBJ1-1; 7 bases are shared with TRBD1. The trim removed 1 base at V and 1 base at J, leaving 3 bases unmatched. The CDR3 sequence is 15 residues long. CDR1 and CDR2 (germline): MGHRA, YSYEKL. CDR3: CASSQGGTANTEAFF. The CDR3 DNA is TGCGCCAGCAGCCAAGGAGGGACAGCGAACACTGAAGCTTTCTTT.

The rearrangement joins TRBV6-6 to TRBJ1-1; D possibly corresponds to TRBD1 (5 bases). V was clipped by 0 bases and J by 4 bases, with 15 bases between them. Per germline, CDR1 MNHNY and CDR2 SVGAGI (reference sequence). The CDR3 has 16 residues. CDR3 residues: CASSYSRFIGVTEAFF. The CDR3 DNA sequence: TGTGCCAGCAGTTACTCGAGATTTATAGGGGTCACTGAAGCTTTCTTT.

The gene calls are TRBV24-1 and TRBJ2-5, with D unclear. The CDR3 sequence is 13 residues long. CDR1 KGHDR and CDR2 SFDVKD come from the germline V gene. Trimming pared 4 bases from V and 7 bases from J, leaving 12 bases between. CDR3 in amino acids: CATSDYPLPTQYF. The CDR3 bases are TGTGCCACCAGTGACTACCCTCTCCCGACCCAGTACTTC.

This chain links TRBV9 with TRBJ1-2; unclear D gene. Germline assignment: CDR1 SGDLS and CDR2 YYNGEE. The CDR3 runs to 15 residues. V was trimmed by 0 bases and J by 2 bases, leaving 11 bases between them. In DNA form, the CDR3 reads TGTGCCAGCAGCGTAGCACTGGGAGGAAACTATGGCTACACCTTC. Protein product: CASSVALGGNYGYTF. The entire variable domain, with the rest obtained from reference TRBV9 and TRBJ1-2, is as follows: DSGVTQTPKHLITATGQRVTLRCSPRSGDLSVYWYQQSLDQGLQFLIQYYNGEERAKGNILERFSAQQFPDLHSELNLSSLELGDSALYFCASSVALGGNYGYTFGSGTRLTVV.

The chain carries TRBV5-1 and TRBJ2-3, with 9 bases lining up with TRBD2. CDR3 length: 15 amino acids. The V segment lost 4 bases and the J segment 3 bases; nucleotides outside the gene matches: 6. Germline lookup yields CDR1 SGHRS and CDR2 YFSETQ. The CDR3: CASSLSGGSTDTQYF. Here the CDR3 DNA reads TGCGCCAGCAGCCTAAGCGGGGGGAGTACAGATACGCAGTATTTT.

This chain connects TRBV19 to TRBJ1-6, with D tentatively TRBD1 (5 bases). Germline V gene sequence: CDR1 LNHDA, CDR2 SQIVND (reference sequence). The CDR3 covers 14 residues. V lost 6 bases, J lost 7 bases, and 13 bases lay in between. The CDR3 loop is CASRFGRANSPLHF. CDR3 coding DNA: TGTGCCAGTAGGTTTGGCAGGGCCAATTCACCCCTCCACTTT.

The sample holds one count of this clone. DNA of the CDR3: TGTGCCAGCAGCTTGGCCCTTGGGACAGGGAACTATGGCTACACCTTC. It yields the protein CASSLALGTGNYGYTF. J is TRBJ1-2 and V is TRBV5-5; 9 nucleotides align to TRBD1. The germline V gene has CDR1 SGHKS and CDR2 YYEKEE (reference sequence). The junction had 5 bases not matched to a gene; V was cut back by 0 bases and J by 2 bases. This CDR3 has 16 residues.